This TCR beta chain was sequenced during a study of blood T cell repertoires in COVID-19. Study background: Samples of COVID-19 (acute and convalescent) were obtained from the United States, Italy and Spain. Sources were T cells, B-cell-depleted T cells, or PBMCs; the material itself was cDNA or gDNA.

In the source study's methods: Scientists estimated how many nucleated cells there were by amplifying reference gene primers. The protocol was immunoSEQ multiplex PCR, while the TCRdb copy is restricted to in-frame clones and leaves out a portion. V and J calls and clone size follow that table, whereas D and trimming were derived from the DNA. The sample holds about 120,000 clones; 85% to 90% are singletons and the top ten take under 35%. V trimming: 4 bases; J trimming: 5 bases; junction bases outside the gene matches: 7. In germline, CDR1 is KGHDR, CDR2 SFDVKD. The CDR3 sequence is 15 residues long.

This chain uses TRBV24-1 with TRBJ2-5; 9 nucleotides line up with TRBD1. The sample was peripheral blood. This clonotype was sampled from a man in his 70s with active or convalescent COVID-19. The CDR3 region has the DNA TGTGCCACCAGTGAAACGGGACAGGGTGGCGAGACCCAGTACTTC. Encoded protein: CATSETGQGGETQYF.